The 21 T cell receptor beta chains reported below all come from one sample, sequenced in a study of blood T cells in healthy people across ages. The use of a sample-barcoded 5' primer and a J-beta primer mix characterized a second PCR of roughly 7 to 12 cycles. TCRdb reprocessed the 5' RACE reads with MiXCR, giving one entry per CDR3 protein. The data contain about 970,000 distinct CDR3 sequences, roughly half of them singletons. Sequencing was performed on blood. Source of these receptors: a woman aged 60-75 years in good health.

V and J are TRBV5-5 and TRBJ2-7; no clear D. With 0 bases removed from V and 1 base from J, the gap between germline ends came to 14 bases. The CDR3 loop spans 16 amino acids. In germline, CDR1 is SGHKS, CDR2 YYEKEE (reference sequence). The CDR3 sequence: CASSLVLVTASYEQYF. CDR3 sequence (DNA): TGTGCCAGCAGCTTGGTTTTGGTCACAGCGTCCTACGAGCAGTACTTC.

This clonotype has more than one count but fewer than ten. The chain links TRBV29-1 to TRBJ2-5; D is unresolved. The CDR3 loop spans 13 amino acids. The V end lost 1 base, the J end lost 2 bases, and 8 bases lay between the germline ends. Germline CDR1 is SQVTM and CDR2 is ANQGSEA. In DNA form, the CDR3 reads TGCAGCGTTGAAGGGATACAACAAGAGACCCAGTACTTC. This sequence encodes CSVEGIQQETQYF.

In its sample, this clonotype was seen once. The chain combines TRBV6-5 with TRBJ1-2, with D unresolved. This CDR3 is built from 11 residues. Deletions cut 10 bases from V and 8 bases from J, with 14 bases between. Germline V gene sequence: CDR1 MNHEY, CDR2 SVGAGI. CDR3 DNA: TGTGCCAACACAAGAGGTCGAGGCTACACCTTC. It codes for CANTRGRGYTF.

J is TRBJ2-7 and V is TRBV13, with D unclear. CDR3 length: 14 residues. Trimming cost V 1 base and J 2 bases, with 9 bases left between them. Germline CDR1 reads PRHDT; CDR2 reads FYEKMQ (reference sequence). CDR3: CASSLEPDAYEQYF. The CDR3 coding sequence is TGTGCCAGCAGCTTAGAACCGGATGCCTACGAGCAGTACTTC. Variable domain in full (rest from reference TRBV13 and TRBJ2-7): AAGVIQSPRHLIKEKRETATLKCYPIPRHDTVYWYQQGPGQDPQFLISFYEKMQSDKGSIPDRFSAQQFSDYHSELNMSSLELGDSALYFCASSLEPDAYEQYFGPGTRLTVT.

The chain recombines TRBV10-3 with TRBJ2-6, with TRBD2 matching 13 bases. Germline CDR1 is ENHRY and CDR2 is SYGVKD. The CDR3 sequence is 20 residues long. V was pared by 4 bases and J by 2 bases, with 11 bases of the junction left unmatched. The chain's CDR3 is CAISVSGLAGVRPGANVLTF. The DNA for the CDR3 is TGTGCCATCAGTGTATCCGGACTAGCGGGAGTGCGTCCTGGGGCCAACGTCCTGACTTTC.

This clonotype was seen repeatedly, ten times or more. The CDR3 DNA follows: TGCGCCAGCAGCCAAGGCGGGATTGGGGCCAACGTCCTGACTTTC. Residues: CASSQGGIGANVLTF. The chain is built from TRBV4-1 and TRBJ2-6, with D maybe TRBD2 (6 bases). CDR3 length: 15 residues. Germline V CDR1 and CDR2: MGHRA, YSYEKL. Trimming stripped 1 base from V and 3 bases from J, with 7 bases between.

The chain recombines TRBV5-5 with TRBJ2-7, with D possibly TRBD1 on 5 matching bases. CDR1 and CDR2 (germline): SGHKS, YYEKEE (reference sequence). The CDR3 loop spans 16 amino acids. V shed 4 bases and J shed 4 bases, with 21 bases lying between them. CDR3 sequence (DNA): TGTGCCAGCAGCACCGCCCCGATCAAGGGGCCGTACGAGCAGTACTTC. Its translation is CASSTAPIKGPYEQYF.

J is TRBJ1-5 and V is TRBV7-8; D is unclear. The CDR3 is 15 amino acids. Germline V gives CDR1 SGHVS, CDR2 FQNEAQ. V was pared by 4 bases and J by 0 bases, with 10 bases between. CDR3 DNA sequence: TGTGCCAGCAGCTATTTACTTTATAGCAATCAGCCCCAGCATTTT. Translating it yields CASSYLLYSNQPQHF.

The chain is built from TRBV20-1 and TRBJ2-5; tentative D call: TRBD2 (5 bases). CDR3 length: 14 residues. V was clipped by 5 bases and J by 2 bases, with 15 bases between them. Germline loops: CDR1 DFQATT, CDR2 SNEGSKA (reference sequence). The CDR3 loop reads CSAPTSGVQETQYF. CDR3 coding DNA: TGCAGTGCTCCCACGAGCGGAGTACAAGAGACCCAGTACTTC.

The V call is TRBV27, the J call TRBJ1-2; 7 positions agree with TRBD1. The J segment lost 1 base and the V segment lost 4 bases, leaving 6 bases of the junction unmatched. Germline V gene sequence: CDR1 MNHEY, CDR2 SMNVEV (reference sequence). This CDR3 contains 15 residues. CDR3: CASSSGTDHNYGYTF. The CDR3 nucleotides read TGTGCCAGCAGTTCTGGGACAGACCATAACTATGGCTACACCTTC.

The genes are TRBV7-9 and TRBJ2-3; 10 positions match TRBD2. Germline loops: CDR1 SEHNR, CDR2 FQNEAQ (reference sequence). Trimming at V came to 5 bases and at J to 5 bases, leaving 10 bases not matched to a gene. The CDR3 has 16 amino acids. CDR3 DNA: TGTGCCAGCAGCGAAGAGGGGACTAGCGCGATAGATACGCAGTATTTT. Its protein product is CASSEEGTSAIDTQYF.

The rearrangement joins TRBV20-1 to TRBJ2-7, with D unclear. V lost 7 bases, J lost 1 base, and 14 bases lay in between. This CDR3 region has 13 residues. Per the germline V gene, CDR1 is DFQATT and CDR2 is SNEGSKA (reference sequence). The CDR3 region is CSVGLVGSYEQYF. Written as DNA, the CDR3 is TGCAGTGTTGGGCTAGTCGGATCCTACGAGCAGTACTTC.

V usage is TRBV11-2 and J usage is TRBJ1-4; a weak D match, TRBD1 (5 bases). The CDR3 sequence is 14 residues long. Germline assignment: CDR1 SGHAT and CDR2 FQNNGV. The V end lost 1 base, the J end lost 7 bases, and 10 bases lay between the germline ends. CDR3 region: CASSLARVPEKLFF. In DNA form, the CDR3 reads TGTGCCAGCAGCTTAGCCAGGGTCCCTGAAAAACTGTTTTTT.

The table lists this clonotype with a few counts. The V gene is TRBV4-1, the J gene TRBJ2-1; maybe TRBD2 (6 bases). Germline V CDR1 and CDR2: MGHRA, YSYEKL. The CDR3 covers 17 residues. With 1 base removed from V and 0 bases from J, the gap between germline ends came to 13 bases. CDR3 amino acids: CASSQGGSGSSYNEQFF. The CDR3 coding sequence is TGCGCCAGCAGCCAAGGGGGTAGCGGTAGCTCCTACAATGAGCAGTTCTTC.

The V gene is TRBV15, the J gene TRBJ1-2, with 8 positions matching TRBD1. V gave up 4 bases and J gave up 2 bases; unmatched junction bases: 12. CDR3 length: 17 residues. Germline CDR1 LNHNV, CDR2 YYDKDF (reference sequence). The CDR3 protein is CATSNGQGDMRNYGYTF. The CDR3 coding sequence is TGTGCCACCAGCAACGGACAGGGTGACATGAGGAACTATGGCTACACCTTC.

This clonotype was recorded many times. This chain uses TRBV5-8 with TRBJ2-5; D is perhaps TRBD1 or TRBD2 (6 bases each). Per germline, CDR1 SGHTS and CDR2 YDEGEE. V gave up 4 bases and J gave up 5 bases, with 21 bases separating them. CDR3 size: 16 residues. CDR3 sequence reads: CASSRGTGRLEETQYF. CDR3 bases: TGTGCCAGCAGCCGCGGAACAGGGAGGCTTGAGGAGACCCAGTACTTC.

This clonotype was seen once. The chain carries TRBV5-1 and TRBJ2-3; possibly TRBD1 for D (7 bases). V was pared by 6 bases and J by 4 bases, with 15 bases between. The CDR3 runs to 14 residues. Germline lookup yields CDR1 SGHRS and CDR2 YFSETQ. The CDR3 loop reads CASTLGGGADTQYF. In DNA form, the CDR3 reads TGCGCCAGCACCCTAGGAGGGGGCGCAGATACGCAGTATTTT.

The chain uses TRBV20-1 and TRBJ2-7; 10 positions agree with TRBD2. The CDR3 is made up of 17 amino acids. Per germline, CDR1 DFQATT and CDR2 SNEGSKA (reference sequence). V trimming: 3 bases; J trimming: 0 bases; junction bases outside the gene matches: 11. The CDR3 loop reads CSASVPPRTSGSYEQYF. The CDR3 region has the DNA TGCAGTGCTAGTGTCCCTCCCAGGACTAGCGGCTCCTACGAGCAGTACTTC.

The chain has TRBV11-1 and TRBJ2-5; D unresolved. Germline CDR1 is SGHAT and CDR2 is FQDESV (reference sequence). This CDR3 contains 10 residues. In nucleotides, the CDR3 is TGTGGTTTCGATCCGGGCGCGCAGTACTTC. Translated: CGFDPGAQYF.

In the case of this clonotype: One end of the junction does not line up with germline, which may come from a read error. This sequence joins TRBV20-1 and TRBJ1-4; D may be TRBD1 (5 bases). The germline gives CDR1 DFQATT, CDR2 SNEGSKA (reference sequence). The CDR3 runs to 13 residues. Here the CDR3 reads CSATRGVNEELFF. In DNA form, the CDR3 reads TGCAGTGCCACTCGGGGGGTAAATGAAGAACTGTTTTTT.

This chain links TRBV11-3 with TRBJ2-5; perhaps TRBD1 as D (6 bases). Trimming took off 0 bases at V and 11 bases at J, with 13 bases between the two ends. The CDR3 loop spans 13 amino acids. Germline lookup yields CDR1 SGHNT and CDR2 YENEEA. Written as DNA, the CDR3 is TGTGCCAGCAGCTTAGAACAGGGCCATGAGCAGTACTTC. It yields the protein CASSLEQGHEQYF.